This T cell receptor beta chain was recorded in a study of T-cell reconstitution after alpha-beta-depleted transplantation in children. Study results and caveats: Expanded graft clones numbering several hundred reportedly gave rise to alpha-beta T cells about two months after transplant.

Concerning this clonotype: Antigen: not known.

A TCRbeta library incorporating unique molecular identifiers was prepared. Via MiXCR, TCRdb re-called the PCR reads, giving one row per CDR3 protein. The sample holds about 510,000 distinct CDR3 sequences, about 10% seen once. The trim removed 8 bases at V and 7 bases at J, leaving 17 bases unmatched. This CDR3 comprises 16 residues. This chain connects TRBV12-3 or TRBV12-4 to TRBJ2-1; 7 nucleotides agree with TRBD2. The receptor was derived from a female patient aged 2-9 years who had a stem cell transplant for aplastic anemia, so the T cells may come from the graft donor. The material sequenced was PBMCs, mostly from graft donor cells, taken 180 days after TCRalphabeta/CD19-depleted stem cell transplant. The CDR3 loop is CASDYDWREFSNEQFF. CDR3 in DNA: TGTGCCAGCGATTACGACTGGCGGGAGTTTAGTAATGAGCAGTTCTTC.